This TCR beta chain was captured in a study of CD8+ T cells in alopecia areata. Once RNA had been extracted, it was reverse transcribed into cDNA to act as the sequencing template. Sequenced by immunoSEQ multiplex PCR; TCRdb stores in-frame clones only, minus some. This table has tens of thousands of clones, around 44% appearing once. Sorting separated CD4+ and CD8+ T cells out of PBMCs. Germline loops: CDR1 GTSNPN, CDR2 SVGIG (reference sequence). The V gene lost 1 base and the J gene lost 0 bases, with 7 bases spanning the gap. The CDR3 is 13 amino acids. The sequence derives from a human donor with alopecia areata. V gene TRBV30 combines with J gene TRBJ2-7; D is uncertain. Specimen: NKG2D-low CD8+ T cells sorted from blood. The CDR3 loop reads CAWSAFYSYEQYF. CDR3 DNA sequence: TGTGCCTGGAGTGCTTTCTACTCCTACGAGCAGTACTTC.